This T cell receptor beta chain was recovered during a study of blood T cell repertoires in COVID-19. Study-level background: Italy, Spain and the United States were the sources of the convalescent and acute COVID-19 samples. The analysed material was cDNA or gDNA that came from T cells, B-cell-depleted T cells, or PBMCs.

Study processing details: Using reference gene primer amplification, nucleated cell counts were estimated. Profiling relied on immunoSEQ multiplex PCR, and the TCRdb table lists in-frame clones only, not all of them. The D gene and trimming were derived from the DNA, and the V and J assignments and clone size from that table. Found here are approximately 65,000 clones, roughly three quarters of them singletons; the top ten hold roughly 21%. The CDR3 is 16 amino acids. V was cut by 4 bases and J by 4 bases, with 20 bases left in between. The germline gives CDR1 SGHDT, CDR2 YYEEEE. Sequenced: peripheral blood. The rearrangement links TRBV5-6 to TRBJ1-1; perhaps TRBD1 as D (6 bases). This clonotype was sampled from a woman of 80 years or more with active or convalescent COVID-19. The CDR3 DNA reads TGTGCCAGCAGCGGAGTAAGGACAGTAGGAAGCACTGAAGCTTTCTTT. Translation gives CASSGVRTVGSTEAFF.